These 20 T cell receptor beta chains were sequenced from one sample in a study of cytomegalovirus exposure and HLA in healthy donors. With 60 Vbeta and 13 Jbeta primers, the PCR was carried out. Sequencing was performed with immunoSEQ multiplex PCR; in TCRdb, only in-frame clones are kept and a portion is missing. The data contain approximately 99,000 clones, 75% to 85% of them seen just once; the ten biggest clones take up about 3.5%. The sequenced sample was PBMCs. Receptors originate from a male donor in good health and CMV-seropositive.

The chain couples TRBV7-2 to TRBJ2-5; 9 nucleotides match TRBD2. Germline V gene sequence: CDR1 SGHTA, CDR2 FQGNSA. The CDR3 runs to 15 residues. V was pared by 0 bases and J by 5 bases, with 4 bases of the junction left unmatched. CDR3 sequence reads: CASSLAAGGWETQYF. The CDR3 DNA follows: TGTGCCAGCAGCTTAGCAGCGGGGGGCTGGGAGACCCAGTACTTC.

The CDR3 sequence: CASTRQSTEAFF. The CDR3 region has the DNA TGTGCCAGCACCAGACAGAGCACTGAAGCTTTCTTT. The chain joins TRBV13 to TRBJ1-1, with D maybe TRBD1 (5 bases). This CDR3 contains 12 residues. The V end lost 7 bases, the J end lost 4 bases, and 10 bases lay between the germline ends. In germline, CDR1 is PRHDT, CDR2 FYEKMQ (reference sequence).

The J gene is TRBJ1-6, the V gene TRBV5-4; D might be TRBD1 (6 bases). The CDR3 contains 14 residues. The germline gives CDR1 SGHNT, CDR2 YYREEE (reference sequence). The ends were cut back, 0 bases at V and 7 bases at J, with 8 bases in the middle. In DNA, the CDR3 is TGTGCCAGCAGCTTGGAAACAGGGAATTCACCCCTCCACTTT. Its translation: CASSLETGNSPLHF. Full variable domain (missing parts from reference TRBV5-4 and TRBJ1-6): ETGVTQSPTHLIKTRGQQVTLRCSSQSGHNTVSWYQQALGQGPQFIFQYYREEENGRGNFPPRFSGLQFPNYSSELNVNALELDDSALYLCASSLETGNSPLHFGNGTRLTVT.

The CDR3 DNA reads TGTGCCAGCAGCGTAGGCCCAGGGAACAATCAGCCCCAGCATTTT. Protein: CASSVGPGNNQPQHF. J is TRBJ1-5 and V is TRBV9; the D gene is possibly TRBD1 (5 bases). The germline V gene encodes CDR1 SGDLS and CDR2 YYNGEE. The CDR3 sequence is 15 residues long. Trimming shortened V by 0 bases and J by 3 bases, and 10 bases separated the two germline ends.

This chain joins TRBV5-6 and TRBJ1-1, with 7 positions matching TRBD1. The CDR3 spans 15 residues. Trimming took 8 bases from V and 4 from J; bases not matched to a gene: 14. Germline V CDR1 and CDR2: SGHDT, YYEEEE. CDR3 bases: TGTGCCAGTCACCCGCCCGGAGGGGGCGGCACTGAAGCTTTCTTT. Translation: CASHPPGGGGTEAFF.

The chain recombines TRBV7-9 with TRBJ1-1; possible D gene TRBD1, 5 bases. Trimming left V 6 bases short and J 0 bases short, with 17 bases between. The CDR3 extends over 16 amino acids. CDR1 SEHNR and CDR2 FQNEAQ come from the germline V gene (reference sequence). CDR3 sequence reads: CASSLIRELMNTEAFF. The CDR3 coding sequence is TGTGCCAGCAGTCTAATCAGGGAACTTATGAACACTGAAGCTTTCTTT.

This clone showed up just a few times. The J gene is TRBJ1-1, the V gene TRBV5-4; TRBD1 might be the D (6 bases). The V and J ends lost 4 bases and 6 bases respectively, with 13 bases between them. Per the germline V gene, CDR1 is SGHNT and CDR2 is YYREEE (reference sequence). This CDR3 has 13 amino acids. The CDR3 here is CASSTQGTAEAFF. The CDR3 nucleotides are TGTGCCAGCAGCACACAGGGTACGGCTGAAGCTTTCTTT.

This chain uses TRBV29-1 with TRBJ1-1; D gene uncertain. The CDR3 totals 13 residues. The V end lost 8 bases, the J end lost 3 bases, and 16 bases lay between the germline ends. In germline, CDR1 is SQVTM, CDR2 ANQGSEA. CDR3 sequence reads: CSPILRGHTEAFF. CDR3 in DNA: TGCAGCCCGATCCTTAGAGGGCACACTGAAGCTTTCTTT.

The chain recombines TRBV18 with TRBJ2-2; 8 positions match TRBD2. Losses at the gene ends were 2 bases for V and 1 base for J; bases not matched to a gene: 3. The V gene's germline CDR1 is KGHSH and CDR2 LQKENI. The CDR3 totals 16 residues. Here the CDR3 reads CASSPIAGQNTGELFF. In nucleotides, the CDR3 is TGTGCCAGCTCACCAATAGCGGGGCAGAACACCGGGGAGCTGTTTTTT.

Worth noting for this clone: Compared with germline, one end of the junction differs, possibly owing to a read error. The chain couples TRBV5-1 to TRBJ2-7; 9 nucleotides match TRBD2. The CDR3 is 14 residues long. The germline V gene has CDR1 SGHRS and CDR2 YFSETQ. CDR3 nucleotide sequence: TGCGCCAGCAGCTCTGCGGGACTAGCCTACGAGCAGTGCTTC. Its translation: CASSSAGLAYEQCF.

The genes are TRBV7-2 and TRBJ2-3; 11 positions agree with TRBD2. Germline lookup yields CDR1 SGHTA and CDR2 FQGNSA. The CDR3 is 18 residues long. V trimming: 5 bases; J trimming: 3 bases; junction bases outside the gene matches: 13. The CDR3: CASSPQRLAGGLTDTQYF. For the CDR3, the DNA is TGTGCCAGCAGCCCTCAACGGCTAGCGGGGGGTTTGACAGATACGCAGTATTTT.

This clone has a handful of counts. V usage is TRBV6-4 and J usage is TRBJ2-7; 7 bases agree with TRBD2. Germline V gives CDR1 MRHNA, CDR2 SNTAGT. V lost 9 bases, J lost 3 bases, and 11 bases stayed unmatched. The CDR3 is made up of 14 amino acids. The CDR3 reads CARKLGGDHYEQYF. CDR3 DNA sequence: TGTGCCAGGAAGCTTGGGGGGGACCACTACGAGCAGTACTTC.

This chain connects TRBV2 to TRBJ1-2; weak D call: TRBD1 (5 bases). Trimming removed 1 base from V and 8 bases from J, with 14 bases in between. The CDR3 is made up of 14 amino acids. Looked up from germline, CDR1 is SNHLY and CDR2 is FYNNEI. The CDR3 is CASSEEARVVGYTF. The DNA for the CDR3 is TGTGCCAGCAGTGAAGAAGCCAGGGTGGTCGGCTACACCTTC.

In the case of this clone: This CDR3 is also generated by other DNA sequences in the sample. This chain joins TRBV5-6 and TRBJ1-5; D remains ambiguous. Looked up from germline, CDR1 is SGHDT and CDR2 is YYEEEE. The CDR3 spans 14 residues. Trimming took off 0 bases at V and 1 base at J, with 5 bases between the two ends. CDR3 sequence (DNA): TGTGCCAGCAGCTTGGGGCAGAGCAATCAGCCCCAGCATTTT. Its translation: CASSLGQSNQPQHF.

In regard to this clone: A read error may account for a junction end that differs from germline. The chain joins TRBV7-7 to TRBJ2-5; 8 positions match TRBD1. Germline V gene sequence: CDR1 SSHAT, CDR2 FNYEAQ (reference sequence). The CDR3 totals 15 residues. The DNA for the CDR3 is TGTGCTAGCAGCTTAGGCAGGGGGCGAGTAGAGACCCAGTACTTC. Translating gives CASSLGRGRVETQYF. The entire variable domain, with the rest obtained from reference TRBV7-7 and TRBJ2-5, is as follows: GAGVSQSPRYKVTKRGQDVTLRCDPISSHATLYWYQQALGQGPEFLTYFNYEAQPDKSGLPSDRFSAERPEGSISTLTIQRTEQRDSAMYRCASSLGRGRVETQYFGPGTRLLVL.

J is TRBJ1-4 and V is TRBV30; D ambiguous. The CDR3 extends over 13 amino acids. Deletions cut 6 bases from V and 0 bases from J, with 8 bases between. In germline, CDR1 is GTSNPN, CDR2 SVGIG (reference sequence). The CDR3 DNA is TGTGCCTGCGCGGCCGCAACTAATGAAAAACTGTTTTTT. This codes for CACAAATNEKLFF.

The CDR3 reads CASGLTGGPGTEAFF. The CDR3 coding sequence is TGTGCCAGTGGCCTTACAGGGGGCCCCGGCACTGAAGCTTTCTTT. V usage is TRBV19 and J usage is TRBJ1-1, with TRBD1 matching over 9 bases. V dropped 8 bases and J dropped 4; count of bases not matched to a gene: 11. CDR1 is LNHDA, CDR2 SQIVND, per germline (reference sequence). The CDR3 covers 15 residues.

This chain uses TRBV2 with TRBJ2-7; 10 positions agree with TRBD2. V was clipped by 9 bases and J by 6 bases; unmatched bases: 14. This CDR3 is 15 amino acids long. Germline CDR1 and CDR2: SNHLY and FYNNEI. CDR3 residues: CASWLAGALFGEQYF. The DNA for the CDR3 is TGTGCCAGTTGGCTAGCGGGAGCTCTATTCGGCGAGCAGTACTTC.

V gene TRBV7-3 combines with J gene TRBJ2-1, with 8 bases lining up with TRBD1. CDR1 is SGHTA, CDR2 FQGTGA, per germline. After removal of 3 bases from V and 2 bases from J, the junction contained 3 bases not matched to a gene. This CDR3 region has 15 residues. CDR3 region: CASSFGTGPYNEQFF. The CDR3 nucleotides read TGTGCCAGCAGCTTCGGGACAGGCCCCTACAATGAGCAGTTCTTC.

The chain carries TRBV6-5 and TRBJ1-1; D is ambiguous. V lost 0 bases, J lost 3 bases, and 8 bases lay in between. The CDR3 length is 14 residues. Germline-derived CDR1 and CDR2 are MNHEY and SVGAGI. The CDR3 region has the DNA TGTGCCAGCAGTTACTCGCCGGGGTACACTGAAGCTTTCTTT. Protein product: CASSYSPGYTEAFF.